This is a list of T cell receptor beta chains from one sample in a study of radiotherapy plus CTLA-4 blockade in lung cancer. This table comes from immunoSEQ multiplex PCR, and its TCRdb copy is limited to in-frame clones, with some not included. This sample has more than 80,000 clones; 85% to 90% occur once, and the top ten carry 2.4%. Sequencing was performed on peripheral blood, taken from a patient treated with radiotherapy plus ipilimumab. Every receptor here comes from a human donor with non-small cell lung cancer that progressed on radiotherapy plus ipilimumab. Some clones in this sample may be carry-over from other donors' samples. The CDR3 runs from the conserved cysteine through the conserved F or W. Each record gives: CDR3 protein, CDR3 DNA, J gene, D gene, clone size, V gene. A D gene is named only where the DNA matches it firmly. Clone sizes are given selectively: once, few, many, or a class where the clone is expanded.

CDR3 protein: CASSPTRQRSTDTQYF
CDR3 DNA: TGTGCCAGCTCACCAACGAGACAGCGTAGCACAGATACGCAGTATTTT
J gene: TRBJ2-3
D gene: .
clone size: .
V gene: TRBV18

CDR3 protein: CASSYSLQGAGETQYF
CDR3 DNA: TGTGCCAGCAGTTACTCGTTGCAGGGGGCCGGAGAGACCCAGTACTTC
J gene: TRBJ2-5
D gene: TRBD1
clone size: .
V gene: TRBV6-5

CDR3 protein: CASSLAGTGYDNEQFF
CDR3 DNA: TGCGCCAGCAGCTTGGCCGGGACAGGGTACGACAATGAGCAGTTCTTC
J gene: TRBJ2-1
D gene: TRBD1
clone size: .
V gene: TRBV5-1

CDR3 protein: CASSLGRGLSPGGYTF
CDR3 DNA: TGTGCCAGCAGCTTGGGCCGTGGCTTAAGCCCCGGGGGCTACACCTTC
J gene: TRBJ1-2
D gene: .
clone size: .
V gene: TRBV7-2

CDR3 protein: CASNRGRGQNSPLHF
CDR3 DNA: TGTGCCAGCAATAGGGGTCGGGGGCAGAATTCACCCCTCCACTTT
J gene: TRBJ1-6
D gene: .
clone size: .
V gene: TRBV6-1

CDR3 protein: CASSLSRSAPYGYTF
CDR3 DNA: TGTGCCAGCAGCTTATCCCGAAGCGCCCCCTATGGCTACACCTTC
J gene: TRBJ1-2
D gene: .
clone size: .
V gene: TRBV7-8

CDR3 protein: CSAHRNEQFF
CDR3 DNA: TGCAGTGCACACCGGAATGAGCAGTTCTTC
J gene: TRBJ2-1
D gene: .
clone size: .
V gene: TRBV20-1

CDR3 protein: CSVEVSRMGTEAFF
CDR3 DNA: TGCAGCGTTGAAGTTTCCAGGATGGGAACTGAAGCTTTCTTT
J gene: TRBJ1-1
D gene: .
clone size: .
V gene: TRBV29-1

CDR3 protein: CAISGFGTTDQETQYF
CDR3 DNA: TGTGCCATATCGGGGTTCGGGACTACCGACCAAGAGACCCAGTACTTC
J gene: TRBJ2-5
D gene: TRBD2
clone size: .
V gene: TRBV10-3

CDR3 protein: CASSEGAGRGNTIYF
CDR3 DNA: TGTGCCAGCAGCGAGGGGGCGGGGAGAGGAAACACCATATATTTT
J gene: TRBJ1-3
D gene: TRBD1
clone size: .
V gene: TRBV11-2

CDR3 protein: CASSIVSGGFYEQYF
CDR3 DNA: TGTGCCAGTAGTATAGTATCCGGGGGCTTCTACGAGCAGTACTTC
J gene: TRBJ2-7
D gene: .
clone size: .
V gene: TRBV19

CDR3 protein: CASSIDLRGQETQYF
CDR3 DNA: TGTGCCAGTAGTATAGATCTCAGGGGCCAAGAGACCCAGTACTTC
J gene: TRBJ2-5
D gene: .
clone size: few
V gene: TRBV19

CDR3 protein: CASRTGGLYNSPLHF
CDR3 DNA: TGTGCCAGCAGGACAGGGGGCTTGTATAATTCACCCCTCCACTTT
J gene: TRBJ1-6
D gene: TRBD1
clone size: .
V gene: TRBV6-1

CDR3 protein: CASSPFEFSNQPQHF
CDR3 DNA: TGCGCCAGCAGCCCATTTGAATTTAGCAATCAGCCCCAGCATTTT
J gene: TRBJ1-5
D gene: .
clone size: few
V gene: TRBV4-1

CDR3 protein: CASSSPPNEQYF
CDR3 DNA: TGTGCCAGCAGCTCACCGCCGAACGAGCAGTACTTC
J gene: TRBJ2-7
D gene: .
clone size: .
V gene: TRBV11-2

CDR3 protein: CASSVGSQTYTEAFF
CDR3 DNA: TGTGCCAGCTCAGTTGGGTCTCAAACTTACACTGAAGCTTTCTTT
J gene: TRBJ1-1
D gene: .
clone size: .
V gene: TRBV18

CDR3 protein: CASGGSGYGYTF
CDR3 DNA: TGTGCTAGTGGCGGGTCAGGGTATGGCTACACCTTC
J gene: TRBJ1-2
D gene: .
clone size: .
V gene: TRBV12-5

CDR3 protein: CASSQRHPSNNEQFF
CDR3 DNA: TGTGCCAGTAGTCAGAGACACCCTTCCAACAATGAGCAGTTCTTC
J gene: TRBJ2-1
D gene: .
clone size: .
V gene: TRBV19

CDR3 protein: CASRELAGGPGITDTQYF
CDR3 DNA: TGTGCCAGCAGAGAACTAGCGGGGGGGCCAGGTATAACAGATACGCAGTATTTT
J gene: TRBJ2-3
D gene: TRBD2
clone size: .
V gene: TRBV28

CDR3 protein: CASSLTVPSYEQYF
CDR3 DNA: TGCGCCAGCAGCTTAACGGTGCCCTCCTACGAGCAGTACTTC
J gene: TRBJ2-7
D gene: .
clone size: once
V gene: TRBV5-1

CDR3 protein: CASNEPGQGANGYTF
CDR3 DNA: TGTGCCAGCAATGAACCGGGACAGGGGGCAAATGGCTACACCTTC
J gene: TRBJ1-2
D gene: TRBD1
clone size: .
V gene: TRBV6-1

CDR3 protein: CASRGLRNSPLHF
CDR3 DNA: TGTGCCAGCAGAGGTTTACGTAATTCACCCCTCCACTTT
J gene: TRBJ1-6
D gene: .
clone size: .
V gene: TRBV6-6

CDR3 protein: CASSLTWDRGTDTQYF
CDR3 DNA: TGCGCCAGCAGCCTCACCTGGGACAGGGGTACAGATACGCAGTATTTT
J gene: TRBJ2-3
D gene: TRBD1
clone size: .
V gene: TRBV4-3

CDR3 protein: CASSLGAFGTEAFF
CDR3 DNA: TGTGCCAGCAGTTTAGGCGCCTTCGGGACTGAAGCTTTCTTT
J gene: TRBJ1-1
D gene: .
clone size: .
V gene: TRBV2

CDR3 protein: CASSLSREEKFF
CDR3 DNA: TGTGCCAGCAGCTTATCCAGGGAGGAGAAGTTCTTC
J gene: TRBJ2-1
D gene: .
clone size: .
V gene: TRBV7-3

CDR3 protein: CASSPRGTAKIYSYNEQFF
CDR3 DNA: TGTGCCAGCTCACCACGCGGGACAGCGAAGATCTATTCCTACAATGAGCAGTTCTTC
J gene: TRBJ2-1
D gene: .
clone size: .
V gene: TRBV18

CDR3 protein: CASSVDRPPPLHF
CDR3 DNA: TGTGCCAGCAGCGTAGACAGGCCGCCCCCCCTCCACTTT
J gene: TRBJ1-6
D gene: .
clone size: .
V gene: TRBV7-2

CDR3 protein: CASSRTGTGYGYTF
CDR3 DNA: TGTGCCAGCAGTAGGACCGGGACAGGCTATGGCTACACCTTC
J gene: TRBJ1-2
D gene: TRBD1
clone size: .
V gene: TRBV27

CDR3 protein: CASTSTGFNNSPLHF
CDR3 DNA: TGTGCCAGTACCTCCACCGGGTTCAATAATTCACCCCTCCACTTT
J gene: TRBJ1-6
D gene: .
clone size: once
V gene: TRBV19

CDR3 protein: CASSPLTGRGPDTQYF
CDR3 DNA: TGCGCCAGCAGCCCCCTAACGGGCAGGGGGCCAGATACGCAGTATTTT
J gene: TRBJ2-3
D gene: TRBD1
clone size: .
V gene: TRBV4-3

CDR3 protein: CASSLSNTEAFF
CDR3 DNA: TGTGCCAGCAGCCTCAGTAACACTGAAGCTTTCTTT
J gene: TRBJ1-1
D gene: .
clone size: once
V gene: TRBV13

CDR3 protein: CASSLRSRAPLHF
CDR3 DNA: TGTGCCAGCAGCTTAAGGTCGAGGGCACCCCTCCACTTT
J gene: TRBJ1-6
D gene: .
clone size: few
V gene: TRBV7-2

CDR3 protein: CASSGADFDEQYF
CDR3 DNA: TGTGCCAGCAGTGGAGCCGATTTCGACGAGCAGTACTTC
J gene: TRBJ2-7
D gene: .
clone size: many
V gene: TRBV6-1

CDR3 protein: CASSYSGTGAVGELFF
CDR3 DNA: TGTGCCAGCAGTTACTCCGGGACAGGGGCGGTCGGGGAGCTGTTTTTT
J gene: TRBJ2-2
D gene: TRBD1
clone size: once
V gene: TRBV6-6

CDR3 protein: CASSPTSTSTDTQYF
CDR3 DNA: TGCGCCAGCAGCCCTACTAGTACTAGCACAGATACGCAGTATTTT
J gene: TRBJ2-3
D gene: .
clone size: .
V gene: TRBV5-1

CDR3 protein: CASSVGGSNTDTQYF
CDR3 DNA: TGTGCCAGCAGCGTCGGGGGTTCCAACACAGATACGCAGTATTTT
J gene: TRBJ2-3
D gene: .
clone size: .
V gene: TRBV28

CDR3 protein: CAGVGHGYTF
CDR3 DNA: TGTGCCGGAGTGGGGCATGGCTACACCTTC
J gene: TRBJ1-2
D gene: .
clone size: .
V gene: TRBV30

CDR3 protein: CASIQPSSYNEQFF
CDR3 DNA: TGTGCCAGCATCCAGCCAAGCTCCTACAATGAGCAGTTCTTC
J gene: TRBJ2-1
D gene: .
clone size: .
V gene: TRBV6-6

CDR3 protein: CASSGQGGAYEQYF
CDR3 DNA: TGTGCCAGCAGCGGACAGGGCGGCGCCTACGAGCAGTACTTC
J gene: TRBJ2-7
D gene: TRBD1
clone size: once
V gene: TRBV5-6

CDR3 protein: CASSPPERVGYTDTQYF
CDR3 DNA: TGTGCCAGCTCACCACCGGAGCGGGTCGGGTACACAGATACGCAGTATTTT
J gene: TRBJ2-3
D gene: .
clone size: .
V gene: TRBV18

CDR3 protein: CASSEQASGAYEQYF
CDR3 DNA: TGTGCCAGCAGTGAACAGGCTTCCGGGGCCTACGAGCAGTACTTC
J gene: TRBJ2-7
D gene: .
clone size: .
V gene: TRBV2

CDR3 protein: CASSQDLSQQETQYF
CDR3 DNA: TGCGCCAGCAGCCAAGATCTAAGCCAGCAAGAGACCCAGTACTTC
J gene: TRBJ2-5
D gene: .
clone size: .
V gene: TRBV4-3

CDR3 protein: CASSASRNTGELFF
CDR3 DNA: TGTGCCAGCAGCGCCTCTAGGAACACCGGGGAGCTGTTTTTT
J gene: TRBJ2-2
D gene: .
clone size: .
V gene: TRBV7-8

CDR3 protein: CASSLIPGQDEAFF
CDR3 DNA: TGCGCCAGCAGCTTGATTCCGGGACAGGATGAAGCTTTCTTT
J gene: TRBJ1-1
D gene: TRBD1
clone size: .
V gene: TRBV5-1

CDR3 protein: CASSDPQTYGYTF
CDR3 DNA: TGTGCCAGCAGTGACCCTCAGACCTATGGCTACACCTTC
J gene: TRBJ1-2
D gene: .
clone size: .
V gene: TRBV25-1

CDR3 protein: CASSYSGEVSPLHF
CDR3 DNA: TGTGCCAGCAGTTACTCAGGGGAGGTTTCACCCCTCCACTTT
J gene: TRBJ1-6
D gene: .
clone size: .
V gene: TRBV6-5

CDR3 protein: CASSLGLPVADEQFF
CDR3 DNA: TGTGCCAGCAGCTTAGGGCTACCAGTCGCAGATGAGCAGTTCTTC
J gene: TRBJ2-1
D gene: .
clone size: .
V gene: TRBV7-2

CDR3 protein: CASSPGTGHGYTF
CDR3 DNA: TGTGCCAGCTCACCTGGGACAGGGCATGGCTACACCTTC
J gene: TRBJ1-2
D gene: TRBD1
clone size: once
V gene: TRBV18

CDR3 protein: CASSEYIQSEQYF
CDR3 DNA: TGTGCCAGCAGCGAGTATATCCAGAGTGAGCAGTACTTC
J gene: TRBJ2-7
D gene: .
clone size: .
V gene: TRBV19

CDR3 protein: CASSFTGFEETQYF
CDR3 DNA: TGCGCCAGCAGCTTCACAGGGTTTGAGGAGACCCAGTACTTC
J gene: TRBJ2-5
D gene: .
clone size: .
V gene: TRBV5-1

CDR3 protein: CASSLIQNSYEQYF
CDR3 DNA: TGCGCCAGCAGCTTGATACAGAATTCCTACGAGCAGTACTTC
J gene: TRBJ2-7
D gene: .
clone size: .
V gene: TRBV5-1

CDR3 protein: CASSSLGQGYTEAFF
CDR3 DNA: TGTGCCAGCAGCTCACTAGGACAGGGATACACTGAAGCTTTCTTT
J gene: TRBJ1-1
D gene: TRBD1
clone size: .
V gene: TRBV7-2

CDR3 protein: CASSHISSGGNTGELFF
CDR3 DNA: TGTGCCAGCAGCCACATTTCTAGCGGGGGAAACACCGGGGAGCTGTTTTTT
J gene: TRBJ2-2
D gene: TRBD2
clone size: .
V gene: TRBV5-4